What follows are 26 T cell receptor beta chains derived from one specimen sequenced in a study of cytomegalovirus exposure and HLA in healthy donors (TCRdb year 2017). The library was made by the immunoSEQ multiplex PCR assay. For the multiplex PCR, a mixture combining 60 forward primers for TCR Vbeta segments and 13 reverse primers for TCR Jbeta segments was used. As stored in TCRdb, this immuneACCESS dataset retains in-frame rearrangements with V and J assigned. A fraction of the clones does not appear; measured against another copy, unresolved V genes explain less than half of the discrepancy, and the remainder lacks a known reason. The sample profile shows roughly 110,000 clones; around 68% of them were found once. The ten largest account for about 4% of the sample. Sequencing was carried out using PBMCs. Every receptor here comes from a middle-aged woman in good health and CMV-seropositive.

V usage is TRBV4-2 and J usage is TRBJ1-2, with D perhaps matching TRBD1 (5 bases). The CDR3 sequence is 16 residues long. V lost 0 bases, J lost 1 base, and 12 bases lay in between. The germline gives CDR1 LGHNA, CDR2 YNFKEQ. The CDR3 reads CASSQDGWGDNYGYTF. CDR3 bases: TGTGCCAGCAGCCAAGATGGCTGGGGGGATAACTATGGCTACACCTTC.

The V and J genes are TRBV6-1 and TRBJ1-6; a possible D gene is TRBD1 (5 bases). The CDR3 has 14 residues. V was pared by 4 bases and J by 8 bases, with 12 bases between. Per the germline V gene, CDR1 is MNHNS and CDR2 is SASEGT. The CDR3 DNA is TGTGCCAGCAGTGCCCAGGGAGGGCATTCACCCCTCCACTTT. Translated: CASSAQGGHSPLHF.

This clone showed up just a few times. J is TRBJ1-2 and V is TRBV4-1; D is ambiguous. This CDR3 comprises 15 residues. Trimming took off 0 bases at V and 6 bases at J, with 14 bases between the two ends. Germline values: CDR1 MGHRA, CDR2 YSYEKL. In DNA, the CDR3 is TGCGCCAGCAGCCAAGACGACTCACGGGTAGATGGCTACACCTTC. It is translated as CASSQDDSRVDGYTF.

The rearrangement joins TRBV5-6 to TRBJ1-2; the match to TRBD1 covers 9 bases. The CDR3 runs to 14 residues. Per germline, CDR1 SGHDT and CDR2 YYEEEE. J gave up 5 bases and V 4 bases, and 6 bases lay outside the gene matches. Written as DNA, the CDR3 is TGTGCCAGCAGCCGCAGGGGGACAGGGTATGGCTACACCTTC. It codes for CASSRRGTGYGYTF.

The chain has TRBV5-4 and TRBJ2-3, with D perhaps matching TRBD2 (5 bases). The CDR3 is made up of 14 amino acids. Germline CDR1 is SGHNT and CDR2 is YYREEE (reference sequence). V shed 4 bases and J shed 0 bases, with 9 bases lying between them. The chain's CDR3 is CASSVDFSTDTQYF. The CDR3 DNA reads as TGTGCCAGCAGCGTGGACTTCAGCACAGATACGCAGTATTTT.

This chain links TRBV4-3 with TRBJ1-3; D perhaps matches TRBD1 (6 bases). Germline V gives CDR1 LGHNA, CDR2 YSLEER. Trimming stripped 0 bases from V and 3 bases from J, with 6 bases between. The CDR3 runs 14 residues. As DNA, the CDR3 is TGCGCCAGCAGCCAAGACAGGGGTGGAAACACCATATATTTT. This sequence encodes CASSQDRGGNTIYF.

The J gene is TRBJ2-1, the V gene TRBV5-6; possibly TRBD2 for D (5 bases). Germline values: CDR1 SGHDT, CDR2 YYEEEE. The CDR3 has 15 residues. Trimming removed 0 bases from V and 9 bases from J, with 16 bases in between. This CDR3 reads CASSLGTLVFSEQFF. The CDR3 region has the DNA TGTGCCAGCAGCTTGGGGACTCTAGTTTTTAGTGAGCAGTTCTTC. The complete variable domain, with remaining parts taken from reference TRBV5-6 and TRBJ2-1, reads DAGVTQSPTHLIKTRGQQVTLRCSPKSGHDTVSWYQQALGQGPQFIFQYYEEEERQRGNFPDRFSGHQFPNYSSELNVNALLLGDSALYLCASSLGTLVFSEQFFGPGTRLTVL.

The DNA for the CDR3 is TGTGCCAGTTCTAATACTAGAAAGAATTCCTACGAGCAGTACTTC. Translating it yields CASSNTRKNSYEQYF. The chain is built from TRBV19 and TRBJ2-7, with TRBD2 as a possible D gene (5 bases). Germline lookup yields CDR1 LNHDA and CDR2 SQIVND (reference sequence). The CDR3 runs to 15 residues. The V and J ends lost 8 bases and 1 base respectively, with 18 bases between them.

The CDR3 reads CASSSRQGAGNEQFF. The CDR3, as DNA: TGTGCCAGCAGTTCCCGACAGGGGGCTGGAAATGAGCAGTTCTTC. The chain employs TRBV6-1 and TRBJ2-1; 10 bases fit TRBD1. The CDR3 length is 15 residues. The V and J ends lost 5 bases and 7 bases, in that order; junction bases with no gene match: 8. In germline, CDR1 is MNHNS, CDR2 SASEGT.

The CDR3 nucleotides read TGTGCCAGCAGTTTTCGGCCCGGGGTGAGGCATTCACCCCTCCACTTT. It codes for CASSFRPGVRHSPLHF. The rearrangement joins TRBV6-5 to TRBJ1-6; D uncertain. The CDR3 has 16 amino acids. With 4 bases removed from V and 8 bases from J, the gap between germline ends came to 18 bases. Germline V gives CDR1 MNHEY, CDR2 SVGAGI.

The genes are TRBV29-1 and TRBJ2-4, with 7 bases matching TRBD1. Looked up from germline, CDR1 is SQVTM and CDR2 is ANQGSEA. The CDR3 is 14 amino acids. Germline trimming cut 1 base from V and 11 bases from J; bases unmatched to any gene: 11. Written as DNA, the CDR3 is TGCAGCGTTGAAGTCATGGGGACAGTCCTTGTTCAGTACTTC. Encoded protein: CSVEVMGTVLVQYF. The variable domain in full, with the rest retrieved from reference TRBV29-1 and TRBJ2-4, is SAVISQKPSRDICQRGTSLTIQCQVDSQVTMMFWYRQQPGQSLTLIATANQGSEATYESGFVIDKFPISRPNLTFSTLTVSNMSPEDSSIYLCSVEVMGTVLVQYFGAGTRLSVL.

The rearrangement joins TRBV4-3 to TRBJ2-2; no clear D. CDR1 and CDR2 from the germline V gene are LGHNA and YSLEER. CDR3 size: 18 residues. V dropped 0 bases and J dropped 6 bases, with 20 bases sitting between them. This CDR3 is CASSQDQRPVRSPGELFF. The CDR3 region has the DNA TGCGCCAGCAGCCAAGATCAAAGACCCGTCAGGTCGCCCGGGGAGCTGTTTTTT.

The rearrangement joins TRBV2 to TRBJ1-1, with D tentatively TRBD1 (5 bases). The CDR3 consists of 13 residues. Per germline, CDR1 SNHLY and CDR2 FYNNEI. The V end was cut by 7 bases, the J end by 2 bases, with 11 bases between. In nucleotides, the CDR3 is TGTGCCAGCAAGACAGACCTAAACACTGAAGCTTTCTTT. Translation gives CASKTDLNTEAFF. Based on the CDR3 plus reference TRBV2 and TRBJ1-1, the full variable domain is EPEVTQTPSHQVTQMGQEVILRCVPISNHLYFYWYRQILGQKVEFLVSFYNNEISEKSEIFDDQFSVERPDGSNFTLKIRSTKLEDSAMYFCASKTDLNTEAFFGQGTRLTVV.

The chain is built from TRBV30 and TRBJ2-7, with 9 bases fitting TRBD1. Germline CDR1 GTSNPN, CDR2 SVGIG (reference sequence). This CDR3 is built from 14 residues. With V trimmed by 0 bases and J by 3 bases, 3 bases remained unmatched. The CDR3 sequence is CAWSVGTGHYEQYF. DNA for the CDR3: TGTGCCTGGAGTGTGGGGACAGGGCACTACGAGCAGTACTTC.

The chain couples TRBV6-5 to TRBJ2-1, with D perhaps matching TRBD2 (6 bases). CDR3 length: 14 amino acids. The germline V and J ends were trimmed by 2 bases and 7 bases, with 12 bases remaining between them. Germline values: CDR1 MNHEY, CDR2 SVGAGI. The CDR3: CASSYRTIGNEQFF. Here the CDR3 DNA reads TGTGCCAGCAGTTACAGGACTATCGGGAATGAGCAGTTCTTC.

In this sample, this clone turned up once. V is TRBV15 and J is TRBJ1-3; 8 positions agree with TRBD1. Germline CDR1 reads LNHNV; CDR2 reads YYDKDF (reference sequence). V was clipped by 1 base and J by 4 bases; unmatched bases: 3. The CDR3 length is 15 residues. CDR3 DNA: TGTGCCACCAGCAGAGCCCGGACAGGGGGAAACACCATATATTTT. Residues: CATSRARTGGNTIYF.

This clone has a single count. The CDR3 DNA reads as TGTGCCAGCAGCTTAGGCGGGAGCGGCACAGATACGCAGTATTTT. It is translated as CASSLGGSGTDTQYF. The chain couples TRBV11-1 to TRBJ2-3; 7 nucleotides align to TRBD2. This CDR3 comprises 15 residues. The J segment lost 1 base and the V segment lost 1 base, leaving 2 bases of the junction unmatched. The germline gives CDR1 SGHAT, CDR2 FQDESV (reference sequence).

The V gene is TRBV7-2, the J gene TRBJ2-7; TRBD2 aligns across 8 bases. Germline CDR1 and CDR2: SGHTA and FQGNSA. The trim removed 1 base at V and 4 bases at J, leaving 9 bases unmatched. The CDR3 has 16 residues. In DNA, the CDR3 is TGTGCCAGCAGCTTAGGGGTCGGGGGGGCAGTATACGAGCAGTACTTC. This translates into CASSLGVGGAVYEQYF.

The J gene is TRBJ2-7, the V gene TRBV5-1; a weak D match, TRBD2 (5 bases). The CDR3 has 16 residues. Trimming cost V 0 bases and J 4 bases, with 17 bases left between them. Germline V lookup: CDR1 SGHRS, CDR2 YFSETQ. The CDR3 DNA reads TGCGCCAGCAGCTTGGGGTCTTTCCTCGGGGAGTACGAGCAGTACTTC. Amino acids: CASSLGSFLGEYEQYF.

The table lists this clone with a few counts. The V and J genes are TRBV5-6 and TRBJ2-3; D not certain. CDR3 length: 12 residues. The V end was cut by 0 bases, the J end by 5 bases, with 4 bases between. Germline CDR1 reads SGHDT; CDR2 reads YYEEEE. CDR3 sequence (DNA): TGTGCCAGCAGCTTGGGAGGAGATACGCAGTATTTT. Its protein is CASSLGGDTQYF.

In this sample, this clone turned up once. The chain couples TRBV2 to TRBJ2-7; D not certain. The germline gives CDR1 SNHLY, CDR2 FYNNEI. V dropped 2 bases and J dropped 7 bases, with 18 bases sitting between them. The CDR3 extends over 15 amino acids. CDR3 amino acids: CASSERGIVLYEQYF. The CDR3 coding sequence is TGTGCCAGCAGTGAAAGAGGAATTGTCCTGTATGAGCAGTACTTC.

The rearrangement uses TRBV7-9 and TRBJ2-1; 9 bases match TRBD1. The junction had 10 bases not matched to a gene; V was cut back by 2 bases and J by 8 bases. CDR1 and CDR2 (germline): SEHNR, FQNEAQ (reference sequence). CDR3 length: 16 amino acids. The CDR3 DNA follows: TGTGCCAGCAGCTTAACCGGGACAGGGTATAGGGATGAGCAGTTCTTC. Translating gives CASSLTGTGYRDEQFF. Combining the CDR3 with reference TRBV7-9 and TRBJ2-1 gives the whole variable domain DTGVSQNPRHKITKRGQNVTFRCDPISEHNRLYWYRQTLGQGPEFLTYFQNEAQLEKSRLLSDRFSAERPKGSFSTLEIQRTEQGDSAMYLCASSLTGTGYRDEQFFGPGTRLTVL.

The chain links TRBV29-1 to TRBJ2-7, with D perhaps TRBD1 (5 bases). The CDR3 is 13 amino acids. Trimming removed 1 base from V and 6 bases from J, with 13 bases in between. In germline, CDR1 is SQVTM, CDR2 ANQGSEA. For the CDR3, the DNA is TGCAGCGTTGAAGGCCAGGGTCGTCGCGAGCAGTACTTC. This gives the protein CSVEGQGRREQYF.

In DNA form, the CDR3 reads TGCGCCAGCAGCTTGGGACAGGCCAAAAACATTCAGTACTTC. It yields the protein CASSLGQAKNIQYF. The rearrangement joins TRBV5-1 to TRBJ2-4; possible D gene TRBD1, 5 bases. Deletions cut 0 bases from V and 1 base from J, with 5 bases between. The length of the CDR3 is 14 residues. Germline CDR1 reads SGHRS; CDR2 reads YFSETQ.

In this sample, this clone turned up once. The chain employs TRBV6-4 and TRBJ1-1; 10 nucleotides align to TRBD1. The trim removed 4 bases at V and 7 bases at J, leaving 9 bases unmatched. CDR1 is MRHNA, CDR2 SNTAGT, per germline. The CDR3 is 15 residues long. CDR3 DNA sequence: TGTGCCAGCAGTGTCCTACCGGGACAGGGGCATGAAGCTTTCTTT. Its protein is CASSVLPGQGHEAFF.

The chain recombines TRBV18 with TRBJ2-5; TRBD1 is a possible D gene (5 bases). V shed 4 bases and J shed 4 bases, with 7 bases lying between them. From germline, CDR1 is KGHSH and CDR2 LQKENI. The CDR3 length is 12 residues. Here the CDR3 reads CASSQTVETQYF. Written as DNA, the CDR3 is TGTGCCAGCTCACAGACAGTAGAGACCCAGTACTTC. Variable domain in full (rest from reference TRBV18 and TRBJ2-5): NAGVMQNPRHLVRRRGQEARLRCSPMKGHSHVYWYRQLPEEGLKFMVYLQKENIIDESGMPKERFSAEFPKEGPSILRIQQVVRGDSAAYFCASSQTVETQYFGPGTRLLVL.